The clone carrying this T cell receptor (beta chain) was seen a few times. Its specificity is not known. Germline and junction disagree at one end, which may indicate a read error. TCR beta CDR3 sequences were amplified from RNA transcripts. Researchers ran a first-round RT-PCR on the TCR CDR3 using the HTBI primer set. TCRdb reprocessed the multiplex PCR reads via MiXCR and lists one record per CDR3 protein. There are some 440,000 distinct CDR3 sequences in the sample; approximately 15% occur only once, and about 7.7% lies in the top ten. These data come from a study of T cells in Graves' hyperthyroidism and ophthalmopathy. Study-wide points: Most thyroid clonotypes expanded above 0.001 were also detected in blood.

This CDR3 is 15 amino acids long. The germline CDR1 and CDR2 sequences are SGHNT and YYREEE (reference sequence). Sequences were obtained from blood. This chain joins TRBV5-4 and TRBJ1-5, with TRBD1 as a possible D gene (6 bases). This sequence originates from a woman younger than 35 with Graves' hyperthyroidism. The CDR3 DNA sequence: TGTGCCAGCAGCTTGGACACGGGGGCTAATCGGCCCCAGCATTTT. This codes for CASSLDTGANRPQHF.